These T cell receptor beta chains were read from a single sample in a study of cytotoxic CD8 clonotypes in ibrutinib-treated CLL. This table comes from immunoSEQ multiplex PCR, and its TCRdb copy is limited to in-frame clones, with some not included. In the table there are about 140,000 clones, around 82% of which are singletons. Sequenced here: PBMCs, sampled after 36 months of ibrutinib treatment. These receptors all stem from a human donor with chronic lymphocytic leukemia. Each CDR3 is given with its conserved first and last residue. D genes are given only for firm matches. Clone size, where shown, is once, few, many, or a class for clones that have expanded.

>NA|TRBV27|15|NA|TRBJ2-7
TGTGCCAGCAGTATTCGACCCGACCCCTCCTACGAGCAGTACTTC
CASSIRPDPSYEQYF
>TRBD1|TRBV6-5|15|NA|TRBJ1-1
TGTGCCAGCAGTTACTCGACAGGGTTTTTTTGGGAAGCTTTCTTT
CASSYSTGFFWEAFF
>TRBD1|TRBV5-1|14|NA|TRBJ1-2
TGCGCCAGCAGCTGGGGGACAGACCCTAGCGGCTACACCTTC
CASSWGTDPSGYTF
>NA|TRBV6-1|14|NA|TRBJ1-1
TGTGCCAGCAGTCTCAGCGACACGAACACTGAAGCTTTCTTT
CASSLSDTNTEAFF
>NA|TRBV19|15|few|TRBJ2-7
TGTGCCAGTAGAGATGGTCAACTTGGGGCCCTCGAGCAGTACTTC
CASRDGQLGALEQYF
>TRBD1|TRBV5-1|13|NA|TRBJ1-2
TGCGCCAGCAGCTTCGGACAGGGGGGCGGCTACACCTTC
CASSFGQGGGYTF
>TRBD1|TRBV7-9|14|NA|TRBJ1-4
TGTGCCAGCAGCGGGGGACAGGGATATGAAAAACTGTTTTTT
CASSGGQGYEKLFF
>NA|TRBV2|15|NA|TRBJ1-5
TGTGCCAGCACCTCGGACAGAGGCGGGAGTCAGCCCCAGCATTTT
CASTSDRGGSQPQHF
>NA|TRBV28|15|NA|TRBJ1-5
TGTGCCAGCAGCGTTCCGGGACATACTAATCAGCCCCAGCATTTT
CASSVPGHTNQPQHF
>NA|TRBV18|13|NA|TRBJ2-2
TGTGCCAGCTCACCCAGACCCACCGGGGAGCTGTTTTTT
CASSPRPTGELFF
>TRBD1|TRBV5-1|13|few|TRBJ1-6
TGCGCCAGCAAACGACAGGGGGATTCACCCCTCCACTTT
CASKRQGDSPLHF
>TRBD1|TRBV5-5|13|NA|TRBJ2-7
TGTGCCAGCAGCCCGTGGACAGGGGCCGAGCAGTACTTC
CASSPWTGAEQYF
>TRBD1|TRBV2|15|NA|TRBJ2-3
TGTGCCAGCAGCCCCGGGACAGGGGTAACAGATACGCAGTATTTT
CASSPGTGVTDTQYF
>NA|TRBV21-1|19|NA|TRBJ2-3
TGTGCCAGCAGCAACGTCGAGGATAGCGGGGCTTGTCGCACAGATACGCAGTATTTT
CASSNVEDSGACRTDTQYF
>NA|TRBV4-1|15|once|TRBJ2-2
TGCGCCAGCAGCCAAGACAAGGGTAGCACCGGGGAGCTGTTTTTT
CASSQDKGSTGELFF
>NA|TRBV27|14|NA|TRBJ1-2
TGTGCCAGCAGTTTCGGGAGGGGGGCGCGAGGCTACACCTTC
CASSFGRGARGYTF
>NA|TRBV5-4|16|NA|TRBJ2-7
TGTGCCAGCAGCTTTCCTGACTATACAGCGCGCCACGAGCAGTACTTC
CASSFPDYTARHEQYF
>NA|TRBV7-2|14|NA|TRBJ2-3
TGTGCCAGCAGCTTCGCCGGTATCCCAGATACGCAGTATTTT
CASSFAGIPDTQYF
>TRBD1|TRBV7-2|16|NA|TRBJ1-5
TGTGCCAGCAGCTTATGGGCCACAGGGGGCGATCAGCCCCAGCATTTT
CASSLWATGGDQPQHF
>NA|TRBV18|14|NA|TRBJ1-3
TGTGCCAGCTCGTCCGGTATTTCTGGAAACACCATATATTTT
CASSSGISGNTIYF
>NA|TRBV9|16|NA|TRBJ2-7
TGTGCCAGCAGCGTAGAAGCTGGGCCGTTTAGGAACGAGCAGTACTTC
CASSVEAGPFRNEQYF
>NA|TRBV18|11|NA|TRBJ1-1
TGTGCCAGCTCAACAGAACTCCAAGCTTTCTTT
CASSTELQAFF
>TRBD2|TRBV5-1|12|NA|TRBJ2-3
TGCGCCAGCAGCCGGGGGGTAGATACGCAGTATTTT
CASSRGVDTQYF
>NA|TRBV7-9|16|NA|TRBJ2-2
TGTGCCAGCAGCTTTTGGATCGGCAGGAACACCGGGGAGCTGTTTTTT
CASSFWIGRNTGELFF
>TRBD2|TRBV25-1|15|NA|TRBJ2-7
TGTGCCAGCAGTGAAACCCTTCCGGGAGGGTCTGAGCAGTACTTC
CASSETLPGGSEQYF
>NA|TRBV18|13|once|TRBJ2-7
TGTGCCAGCTCACCCGGGGGTACCTACGAGCAGTACTTC
CASSPGGTYEQYF
>TRBD2|TRBV5-1|17|NA|TRBJ2-7
TGCGCCAGCAGCCCGGGGCGGGGACTAGCGGGAGTTGACGAGCAGTACTTC
CASSPGRGLAGVDEQYF
>NA|TRBV6-1|14|NA|TRBJ1-5
TGTGCCAGCAGAGCAGGAGTTAGCAATCAGCCCCAGCATTTT
CASRAGVSNQPQHF
>NA|TRBV5-4|12|NA|TRBJ1-1
TGTGCCCCTACCGGCAGGGTGGGGAATGCTTTCTTT
CAPTGRVGNAFF
>NA|TRBV5-1|11|NA|TRBJ2-7
TGCGCCAGCAGCTTTGGGGGTGAGCAGTACTTC
CASSFGGEQYF
>NA|TRBV4-1|15|NA|TRBJ1-5
TGCGCCAGCAGCCCGGGGGGGGTGCGCAATCAGCCCCAGCATTTT
CASSPGGVRNQPQHF
>TRBD2|TRBV7-9|15|NA|TRBJ2-1
TGTGCCAGCACCCCGGGGACTAGCGGAAACAATGAGCAGTTCTTC
CASTPGTSGNNEQFF
>NA|TRBV9|15|NA|TRBJ2-1
TGTGCCAGCAGCGTAGGTGCCTTGGCGTACAATGAGCAGTTCTTC
CASSVGALAYNEQFF
>NA|TRBV5-1|11|NA|TRBJ2-1
TGCGCCAGCAGCTGGGGCGGTGAGCAGTTCTTC
CASSWGGEQFF
>NA|TRBV2|12|NA|TRBJ1-1
TGTGCCACTCGAGGGGAGGGCACTGAAGCTTTCTTT
CATRGEGTEAFF
>NA|TRBV18|17|NA|TRBJ2-1
TGTGCCAGCTCACCATCGTCCCGACGTAGCTCGACTTCTGAGCAGTTCTTC
CASSPSSRRSSTSEQFF
>TRBD2|TRBV7-9|15|once|TRBJ2-3
TGTGCCTGGGATATTTGGCGGGAGAACACAGATACGCAGTATTTT
CAWDIWRENTDTQYF
>NA|TRBV6-1|15|NA|TRBJ1-2
TGTGCCAGCAGGCCCGACCCGGGAGGCGACTATGGCTACACCTTC
CASRPDPGGDYGYTF
>TRBD2|TRBV29-1|17|NA|TRBJ2-1
TGCAGCGTTGAGGGCTCATACGGGGGGTCGTCCTACAATGAGCAGTTCTTC
CSVEGSYGGSSYNEQFF
>TRBD2|TRBV10-3|15|NA|TRBJ2-1
TGTGCCACCGCGACCGGACTAGCGGGAGTGGGTGAGCAGTTCTTC
CATATGLAGVGEQFF
>NA|TRBV6-5|13|NA|TRBJ1-1
TGTGCCAGCAGTTACAGTGTGAACACTGAAGCTTTCTTT
CASSYSVNTEAFF
>TRBD1|TRBV28|15|NA|TRBJ2-3
TGTGCCAGCAGTCCATCGGGACAGGGCACAGATACGCAGTATTTT
CASSPSGQGTDTQYF
>NA|TRBV19|14|NA|TRBJ2-6
TGTGCCAGTAGTATTGCTTCTGGGGCCAACGTCCTGACTTTC
CASSIASGANVLTF
>NA|TRBV6-5|14|NA|TRBJ2-3
TGTGCCAGCAGAAAGGGTCCGGCTCTTGATACGCAGTATTTT
CASRKGPALDTQYF
>NA|TRBV19|13|NA|TRBJ1-5
TGTGCCAGTAGCGACGATAGCAATCAGCCCCAGCATTTT
CASSDDSNQPQHF
>NA|TRBV6-1|15|NA|TRBJ1-4
TGTGCCAGCAGACCGAGAAGAAGGGGAAATGAAAAACTGTTTTTT
CASRPRRRGNEKLFF
>NA|TRBV5-4|16|NA|TRBJ2-2
TGTGCCAGCAGCCCTTGGCGGGGAACGAACACCGGGGAGCTGTTTTTT
CASSPWRGTNTGELFF
>NA|TRBV30|14|NA|TRBJ1-4
TGTGCCTGGGAAACAGGGCCTCCGAATGAAAAACTGTTTTTT
CAWETGPPNEKLFF
>NA|TRBV10-3|15|NA|TRBJ1-5
TGTGCCATCAGTGAGTCCCTACTGGCGGATCAGCCCCAGCATTTT
CAISESLLADQPQHF
>TRBD1|TRBV7-9|14|few|TRBJ1-5
TGTGCCAGCAGCTTCGGGACAGGGAATCAGCCCCAGCATTTT
CASSFGTGNQPQHF
>NA|TRBV4-1|16|few|TRBJ2-1
TGCGCCAGCAGCCAGTATCATGAGAGGGATTACAATGAGCAGTTCTTC
CASSQYHERDYNEQFF
>NA|TRBV19|16|NA|TRBJ1-5
TGTGCCAGTAGTATACATCCCGGGGGGGGAAATCAGCCCCAGCATTTT
CASSIHPGGGNQPQHF
>NA|TRBV29-1|14|NA|TRBJ1-2
TGCAGCGTTTATGGAGAGGGGTCCCAGGGTGGCTACACCTTC
CSVYGEGSQGGYTF
>TRBD2|TRBV6-1|14|NA|TRBJ2-3
TGTGCCAGCAGTTGGCGGGAGGGCATAGATACGCAGTATTTT
CASSWREGIDTQYF